This TCR beta chain appears in the sequencing data of a study of T cells in Graves' hyperthyroidism and ophthalmopathy. Ophthalmopathy patients all had a Clinical Activity Score of at least 3, a NOSPECS grade of at least 4 and disease under 3 months old. For the diagnoses, clinical symptoms, serum thyroxine and TRAb, thyroid ultrasound and orbital computed tomography were used. Fresh peripheral blood, around 9.3 ml, was the source of the PBMCs. The CDR3 regions of TCR beta were amplified from RNA transcripts. The TCR CDR3 first-round RT-PCR relied on the HTBI primer set. MiXCR, applied by TCRdb to the multiplex PCR reads, yields one record per CDR3 protein. The data hold some 320,000 distinct CDR3 sequences, with roughly an eighth observed a single time. V dropped 4 bases and J dropped 6; count of bases not matched to a gene: 7. This CDR3 is built from 15 residues. The V gene's germline CDR1 is KGHSH and CDR2 LQKENI.

Material for sequencing was blood. The J gene is TRBJ1-1, the V gene TRBV18, with 11 positions matching TRBD1. The receptor was derived from a woman aged 40 to 49 with Graves' ophthalmopathy. In DNA form, the CDR3 reads TGTGCCAGCTCACTAGGACAGGGGGCAATTGCTGAAGCTTTCTTT. It specifies CASSLGQGAIAEAFF.